This T cell receptor beta chain derives from a study of blood T cell repertoires in COVID-19. On the study more broadly: PBMCs, B-cell-depleted T cells, or T cells were the source of the cDNA or gDNA that made up the material.

Original data processing: Amplification with reference gene primers provided the estimates of nucleated cell counts. The assay was immunoSEQ multiplex PCR, and TCRdb's table has in-frame clones only and misses some. D and trimming were read from the DNA, whereas the V and J calls and clone size are those reported in that table. This table has more than 300,000 clones, more than 75% appearing once. This CDR3 region has 17 residues. Germline CDR1 reads MDHEN; CDR2 reads SYDVKM. The J segment lost 5 bases and the V segment lost 8 bases, leaving 16 bases of the junction unmatched. Followed over time, Seattle patients had been enrolled while infection was active.

The sequence was collected from a woman aged 25 to 39 with COVID-19, enrolled during active disease. Sequenced material: peripheral blood. V and J are TRBV28 and TRBJ1-5; 9 bases are shared with TRBD1. CDR3 sequence reads: CASGLTPGQGSDQPQHF. The CDR3 region has the DNA TGTGCCAGCGGGTTGACACCGGGACAGGGTTCGGATCAGCCCCAGCATTTT. The whole variable domain, remainder taken from reference TRBV28 and TRBJ1-5, is DVKVTQSSRYLVKRTGEKVFLECVQDMDHENMFWYRQDPGLGLRLIYFSYDVKMKEKGDIPEGYSVSREKKERFSLILESASTNQTSMYLCASGLTPGQGSDQPQHFGDGTRLSIL.